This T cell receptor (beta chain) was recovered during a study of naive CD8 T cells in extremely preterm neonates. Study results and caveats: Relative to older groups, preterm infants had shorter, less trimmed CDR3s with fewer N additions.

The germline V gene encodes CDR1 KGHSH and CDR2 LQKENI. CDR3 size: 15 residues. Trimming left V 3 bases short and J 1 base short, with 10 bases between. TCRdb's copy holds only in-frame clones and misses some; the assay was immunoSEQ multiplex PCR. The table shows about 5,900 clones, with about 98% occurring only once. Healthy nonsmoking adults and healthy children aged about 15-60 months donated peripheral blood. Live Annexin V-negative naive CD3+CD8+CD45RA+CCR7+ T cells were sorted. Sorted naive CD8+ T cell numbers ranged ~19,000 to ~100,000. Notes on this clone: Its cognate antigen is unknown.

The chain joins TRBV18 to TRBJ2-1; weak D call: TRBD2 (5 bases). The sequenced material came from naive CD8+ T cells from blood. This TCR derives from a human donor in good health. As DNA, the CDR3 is TGTGCCAGCTCACCGAGGTGGGAGTCCTACAATGAGCAGTTCTTC. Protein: CASSPRWESYNEQFF. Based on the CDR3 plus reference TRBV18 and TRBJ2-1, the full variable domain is NAGVMQNPRHLVRRRGQEARLRCSPMKGHSHVYWYRQLPEEGLKFMVYLQKENIIDESGMPKERFSAEFPKEGPSILRIQQVVRGDSAAYFCASSPRWESYNEQFFGPGTRLTVL.